Below, 12 T cell receptor beta chains from the same sample are listed, as sequenced in a study of CD8 T cells in ankylosing spondylitis. TCRdb itself ran the 5' RACE reads through MiXCR, one entry per CDR3 protein. The sample has some 150,000 distinct CDR3 sequences, 9.5% to 12% seen once; the top ten hold less than 5%. The material sequenced was blood, either unsorted or a sorted T cell fraction (not recorded which). These receptors all come from a female donor with ankylosing spondylitis or in good health (not recorded which).

The sample holds many counts of this clonotype. The chain combines TRBV12-3 or TRBV12-4 with TRBJ2-1; 9 nucleotides align to TRBD1. The trim removed 5 bases at V and 5 bases at J, leaving 7 bases unmatched. This CDR3 region has 15 residues. The CDR3 DNA reads TGTGCCAGCAGTAACCGGGACAGGGACAACAATGAGCAGTTCTTC. Protein sequence: CASSNRDRDNNEQFF.

This clonotype was seen repeatedly, ten times or more. The rearrangement uses TRBV2 and TRBJ2-2, with 7 nucleotides matching TRBD1. The CDR3 extends over 15 amino acids. Per the germline V gene, CDR1 is SNHLY and CDR2 is FYNNEI. With V trimmed by 5 bases and J by 0 bases, 3 bases remained unmatched. CDR3 sequence reads: CASSRQGANTGELFF. DNA of the CDR3: TGTGCCAGCAGTAGACAGGGCGCGAACACCGGGGAGCTGTTTTTT.

As DNA, the CDR3 is TGTGCCAGCAGTGAAAGGCGGGGGGCTTATAGTCAGCCCCAGCATTTT. Protein: CASSERRGAYSQPQHF. The chain employs TRBV6-1 and TRBJ1-5; tentative D call: TRBD1 (6 bases). Germline V gene lookup returns CDR1 MNHNS and CDR2 SASEGT. The CDR3 runs 16 residues. Trimming removed 2 bases from V and 6 bases from J, with 17 bases in between.

The genes are TRBV2 and TRBJ1-5, with D perhaps matching TRBD1 (5 bases). Trimming removed 6 bases at V and 6 bases at J, with 9 bases between. The CDR3 spans 12 residues. Germline V gene data show CDR1 as SNHLY and CDR2 as FYNNEI. CDR3 loop: CASSLGVQPQHF. CDR3 in DNA: TGTGCCAGCAGCCTGGGGGTTCAGCCCCAGCATTTT.

This clonotype was counted ten times or more. The genes are TRBV5-6 and TRBJ2-1; TRBD2 matches 12 bases. Per germline, CDR1 SGHDT and CDR2 YYEEEE. The CDR3 has 16 residues. The ends lost 4 bases at V and 9 bases at J; junction bases unmatched: 11. CDR3 loop: CASSPGLAGRWGEQFF. The DNA of the CDR3 is TGTGCCAGCAGCCCGGGACTAGCGGGTCGTTGGGGTGAGCAGTTCTTC.

This clonotype was seen many times. The chain uses TRBV6-1 and TRBJ1-4; 7 bases match TRBD1. With 2 bases clipped from V and 8 bases from J, the junction kept 5 bases outside the gene matches. Germline-derived CDR1 and CDR2 are MNHNS and SASEGT. This CDR3 has 14 residues. Here the CDR3 reads CASSESRGQEKLFF. The CDR3 region has the DNA TGTGCCAGCAGTGAATCTAGGGGGCAAGAAAAACTGTTTTTT.

This clonotype was observed many times. The chain combines TRBV12-3 or TRBV12-4 with TRBJ2-2; D ambiguous. The CDR3 consists of 14 residues. V dropped 5 bases and J dropped 0 bases, with 7 bases sitting between them. CDR3 DNA: TGTGCCAGCAGTGGAGTAGCGAACACCGGGGAGCTGTTTTTT. Its translation is CASSGVANTGELFF.

The table lists this clonotype with many counts. This chain links TRBV7-9 with TRBJ1-4, with D perhaps TRBD1 (5 bases). CDR1 is SEHNR and CDR2 is FQNEAQ in the germline V gene (reference sequence). The length of the CDR3 is 13 residues. Trimming shortened V by 2 bases and J by 11 bases, and 12 bases separated the two germline ends. The CDR3 loop reads CASSLSEDTKLFF. The CDR3 coding sequence is TGTGCCAGCAGCTTAAGCGAGGACACGAAACTGTTTTTT.

This clonotype appeared many times. This chain joins TRBV5-1 and TRBJ2-1; tentatively, D is TRBD1 (5 bases). V lost 0 bases, J lost 9 bases, and 13 bases lay in between. Germline values: CDR1 SGHRS, CDR2 YFSETQ. The CDR3 is 14 amino acids. In DNA, the CDR3 is TGCGCCAGCAGCTTGGTCTTGGGGCAGGGTGAGCAGTTCTTC. Translation gives CASSLVLGQGEQFF.

This clonotype was observed many times. The genes are TRBV27 and TRBJ2-7, with D possibly called TRBD1 or TRBD2 (5 bases each). The ends were cut back, 5 bases at V and 0 bases at J, with 14 bases in the middle. Germline V gene sequence: CDR1 MNHEY, CDR2 SMNVEV (reference sequence). The CDR3 contains 15 residues. The CDR3 DNA is TGTGCCAGCAGTCGGAGTGGGACCCACTCCTACGAGCAGTACTTC. It encodes CASSRSGTHSYEQYF.

This clonotype has ten or more counts. The J gene is TRBJ2-1, the V gene TRBV3-1, with D perhaps TRBD2 (5 bases). CDR1 and CDR2 from the germline V gene are LGHDT and YNNKEL (reference sequence). The CDR3 totals 16 residues. Trimming pared 1 base from V and 2 bases from J, leaving 12 bases between. The CDR3 DNA reads TGTGCCAGCAGCCAAGTGAGTCGGGGTGCCTACAATGAGCAGTTCTTC. This gives the protein CASSQVSRGAYNEQFF.

As for this clonotype: Germline and junction disagree at one end, which may indicate a read error. The rearrangement joins TRBV27 to TRBJ2-1; 7 nucleotides match TRBD2. Germline CDR1 and CDR2: MNHEY and SMNVEV (reference sequence). The CDR3 consists of 12 residues. In DNA, the CDR3 is TGTGCCAGCCACAGCGGGGTCAATGAGCCGTTCTTC. Amino acids: CASHSGVNEPFF.